This passage covers 15 T cell receptor beta chains from one sample sequenced in a study of identical twins. Using its own MiXCR run on the 5' RACE reads, TCRdb lists one record per CDR3 protein. The sample holds 500,000 to 550,000 distinct CDR3 sequences; approximately 22% are singletons and the top ten take around 0.9%. The data were also submitted as part of a second study, on T cells expressing NK-cell markers.

The sequenced sample was CD4+ T cells sorted from blood. Every receptor here comes from a woman aged 18-29 years in good health.

The rearrangement links TRBV20-1 to TRBJ2-3, with D maybe TRBD2 (5 bases). The V gene lost 6 bases and the J gene lost 2 bases, with 12 bases spanning the gap. The germline V gene has CDR1 DFQATT and CDR2 SNEGSKA (reference sequence). This CDR3 comprises 13 residues. The CDR3 here is CSAGARATDTQYF. DNA of the CDR3: TGCAGTGCGGGAGCCCGGGCCACAGATACGCAGTATTTT.

This clonotype was seen a few times. The chain is built from TRBV4-2 and TRBJ1-1; 7 positions match TRBD1. CDR1 is LGHNA, CDR2 YNFKEQ, per germline. The CDR3 is 14 amino acids. V shed 4 bases and J 5 bases; nucleotides not matched to a gene: 7. The CDR3 region is CASSRWTGGTEAFF. The CDR3 coding sequence is TGTGCCAGCAGCCGATGGACAGGCGGTACTGAAGCTTTCTTT.

Here the CDR3 reads CASSTSGGDNEQFF. The CDR3 bases are TGCGCCAGCAGTACTAGCGGGGGAGACAATGAGCAGTTCTTC. The chain links TRBV5-1 to TRBJ2-1, with TRBD2 identical over 11 bases. This CDR3 has 14 amino acids. Germline V gene lookup returns CDR1 SGHRS and CDR2 YFSETQ. Trimming removed 5 bases from V and 5 bases from J; junction bases left unmatched: 3.

This clonotype appeared a few times. The rearrangement links TRBV10-3 to TRBJ2-1, with D perhaps matching TRBD1 (5 bases). The CDR3 has 14 amino acids. Trimming cost V 0 bases and J 10 bases, with 13 bases left between them. CDR1 ENHRY and CDR2 SYGVKD come from the germline V gene. The CDR3 DNA is TGTGCCATCAGTGAGTCTGGGGCCAAGGGGGAGCAGTTCTTC. Amino acid sequence: CAISESGAKGEQFF.

CDR3 nucleotide sequence: TGCGCCACCTCTGGACAGGCGTACTATGGCTACACCTTC. Translated: CATSGQAYYGYTF. The chain uses TRBV4-3 and TRBJ1-2; TRBD1 aligns across 7 bases. Germline CDR1 LGHNA, CDR2 YSLEER. The length of the CDR3 is 13 residues. V gave up 10 bases and J gave up 3 bases; unmatched junction bases: 8.

This chain joins TRBV10-3 and TRBJ2-7; D is perhaps TRBD1 (6 bases). Germline CDR1 is ENHRY and CDR2 is SYGVKD. V dropped 3 bases and J dropped 3 bases, with 12 bases sitting between them. CDR3 size: 14 residues. The DNA for the CDR3 is TGTGCCATCAGTGAAGGCAGGGGTAGCTACGAGCAGTACTTC. Translated: CAISEGRGSYEQYF.

In this sample, this clonotype turned up a few times. The rearrangement uses TRBV4-3 and TRBJ1-1, with D perhaps matching TRBD1 (5 bases). The CDR3 has 14 amino acids. The V end lost 1 base, the J end lost 4 bases, and 10 bases lay between the germline ends. From germline, CDR1 is LGHNA and CDR2 YSLEER. CDR3 bases: TGCGCCAGCAGCCAAGGTCTGGGGGTCACTGAAGCTTTCTTT. It encodes CASSQGLGVTEAFF.

J is TRBJ2-7 and V is TRBV18; 8 bases are shared with TRBD1. Germline CDR1 KGHSH, CDR2 LQKENI. The ends lost 6 bases at V and 5 bases at J; junction bases unmatched: 9. The CDR3 length is 14 residues. The CDR3 DNA is TGTGCCAGCTCTTACATCGGACAGGGTAACGAGCAGTACTTC. This encodes CASSYIGQGNEQYF. The full variable domain, rest sourced from reference TRBV18 and TRBJ2-7, is NAGVMQNPRHLVRRRGQEARLRCSPMKGHSHVYWYRQLPEEGLKFMVYLQKENIIDESGMPKERFSAEFPKEGPSILRIQQVVRGDSAAYFCASSYIGQGNEQYFGPGTRLTVT.

The chain recombines TRBV6-5 with TRBJ2-6, with a tentative D call TRBD1 (5 bases). Germline loops: CDR1 MNHEY, CDR2 SVGAGI. Trimming pared 4 bases from V and 8 bases from J, leaving 15 bases between. The CDR3 totals 15 residues. CDR3 in amino acids: CASSFPGSGPNVLTF. The CDR3 DNA is TGTGCCAGCAGTTTCCCAGGGTCCGGGCCCAACGTCCTGACTTTC.

This clonotype was counted a few times. CDR3 region: CATSDTTGPADEQFF. The CDR3 region has the DNA TGTGCCACCAGTGACACGACGGGCCCCGCCGATGAGCAGTTCTTC. The gene calls are TRBV24-1 and TRBJ2-1; no clear D gene. Germline-derived CDR1 and CDR2 are KGHDR and SFDVKD. V was trimmed by 4 bases and J by 8 bases, leaving 17 bases between them. This CDR3 contains 15 residues.

There are a few counts of this clonotype. This chain joins TRBV3-1 and TRBJ2-1; 9 bases line up with TRBD2. Germline CDR1 LGHDT, CDR2 YNNKEL (reference sequence). The CDR3 contains 15 residues. Trimming took 6 bases from V and 6 from J; bases not matched to a gene: 9. The CDR3 nucleotides are TGTGCCAGCAGGTCCCGGGTAGCGGGAGCCAATGAGCAGTTCTTC. Residues: CASRSRVAGANEQFF.

This clonotype was seen a few times. The V and J genes are TRBV5-1 and TRBJ2-7; 8 bases align to TRBD2. Germline CDR1 and CDR2: SGHRS and YFSETQ. CDR3 size: 15 residues. With V trimmed by 4 bases and J by 6 bases, 12 bases remained unmatched. The CDR3 bases are TGCGCCAGCAGCACTATAGCGGGGAGTGTTGTCGAGCAGTACTTC. It is translated as CASSTIAGSVVEQYF.

This chain uses TRBV12-3 or TRBV12-4 with TRBJ2-3, with TRBD2 matching over 11 bases. The V and J ends lost 0 bases and 0 bases, in that order; junction bases with no gene match: 11. This CDR3 comprises 20 residues. CDR3: CASSLAAKLAGAFSTDTQYF. The CDR3 DNA reads TGTGCCAGCAGTTTAGCGGCGAAACTAGCGGGGGCCTTTAGCACAGATACGCAGTATTTT.

J is TRBJ2-7 and V is TRBV12-5; 9 bases map to TRBD1. The ends lost 1 base at V and 3 bases at J; junction bases unmatched: 4. The CDR3 is 15 amino acids. Germline CDR1 reads LGHNT; CDR2 reads FRNRAP. For the CDR3, the DNA is TGTGCTAGTGGTTTGGCTGGACAGGGGAACTACGAGCAGTACTTC. It specifies CASGLAGQGNYEQYF.

The gene calls are TRBV29-1 and TRBJ2-2, with TRBD1 matching over 10 bases. V trimming: 4 bases; J trimming: 6 bases; junction bases outside the gene matches: 8. This CDR3 is 15 amino acids long. CDR1 SQVTM and CDR2 ANQGSEA come from the germline V gene. CDR3 bases: TGCAGCGTTGGACAGGGGGCCTCTGTCGCCGGGGAGCTGTTTTTT. It translates to CSVGQGASVAGELFF.